This entry concerns a single T cell receptor (beta chain). The CDR3 has 14 amino acids. Between the trimmed V and J ends, which lost 0 bases and 7 bases, there was a span of 13 bases. Germline loops: CDR1 SGHNT, CDR2 YYREEE (reference sequence). Method: immunoSEQ multiplex PCR; TCRdb's copy keeps in-frame clones and lacks some. The repertoire holds over 85,000 clones, roughly 91% seen once, with about 8.6% in the top ten. This entry belongs to a study of control samples from healthy donors and cancer patients. The chain recombines TRBV5-4 with TRBJ1-2; D unclear. The clonotype originates from a woman between 45 and 65 years old with colorectal cancer. The sequenced material came from PBMCs. CDR3 loop: CASSLVGGEGGYTF. In DNA, the CDR3 is TGTGCCAGCAGCTTGGTCGGCGGGGAGGGTGGCTACACCTTC.